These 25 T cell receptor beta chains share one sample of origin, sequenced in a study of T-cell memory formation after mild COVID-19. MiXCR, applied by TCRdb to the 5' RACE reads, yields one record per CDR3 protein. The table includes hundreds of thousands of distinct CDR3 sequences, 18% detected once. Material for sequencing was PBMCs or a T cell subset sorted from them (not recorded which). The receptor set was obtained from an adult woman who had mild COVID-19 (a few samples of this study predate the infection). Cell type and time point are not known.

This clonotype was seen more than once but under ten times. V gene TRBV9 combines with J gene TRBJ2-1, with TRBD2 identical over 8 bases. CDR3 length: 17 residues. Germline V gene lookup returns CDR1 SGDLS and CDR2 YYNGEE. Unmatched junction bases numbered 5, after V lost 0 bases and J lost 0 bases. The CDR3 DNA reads TGTGCCAGCAGCGTAGGTCCAGCGGGGGACTCCTACAATGAGCAGTTCTTC. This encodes CASSVGPAGDSYNEQFF.

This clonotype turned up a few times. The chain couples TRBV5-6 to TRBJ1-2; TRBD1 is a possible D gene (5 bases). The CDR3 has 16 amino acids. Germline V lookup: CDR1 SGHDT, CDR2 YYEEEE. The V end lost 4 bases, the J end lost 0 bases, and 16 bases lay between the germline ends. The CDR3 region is CASSLWGRSPNYGYTF. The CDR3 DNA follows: TGTGCCAGCAGCCTGTGGGGGAGGTCCCCTAACTATGGCTACACCTTC.

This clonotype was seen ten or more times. CDR3 amino acids: CASSSRRGTQETQYF. For the CDR3, the DNA is TGTGCCAGCAGCTCGCGGAGGGGCACCCAAGAGACCCAGTACTTC. This chain connects TRBV6-5 to TRBJ2-5; maybe TRBD2 (6 bases). The CDR3 covers 15 residues. CDR1 MNHEY and CDR2 SVGAGI come from the germline V gene. The ends were cut back, 6 bases at V and 1 base at J, with 15 bases in the middle.

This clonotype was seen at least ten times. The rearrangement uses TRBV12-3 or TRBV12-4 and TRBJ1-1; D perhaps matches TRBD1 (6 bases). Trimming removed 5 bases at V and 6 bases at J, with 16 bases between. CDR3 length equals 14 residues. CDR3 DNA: TGTGCCAGCAGTCGGACAGCTCAAGGGGCTGAAGCTTTCTTT. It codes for CASSRTAQGAEAFF.

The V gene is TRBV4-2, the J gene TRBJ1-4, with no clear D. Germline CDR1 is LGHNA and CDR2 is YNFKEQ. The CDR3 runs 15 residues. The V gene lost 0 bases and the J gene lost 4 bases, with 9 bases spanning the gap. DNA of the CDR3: TGTGCCAGCAGCCAAGAATCGGGAGTTAATGAAAAACTGTTTTTT. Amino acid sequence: CASSQESGVNEKLFF.

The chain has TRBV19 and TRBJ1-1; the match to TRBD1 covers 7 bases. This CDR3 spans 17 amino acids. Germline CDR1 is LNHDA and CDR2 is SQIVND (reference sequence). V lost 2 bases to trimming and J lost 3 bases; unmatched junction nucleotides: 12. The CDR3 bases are TGTGCCAGTAGTATATTCCAAACGACAGGGAGCTACACTGAAGCTTTCTTT. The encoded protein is CASSIFQTTGSYTEAFF.

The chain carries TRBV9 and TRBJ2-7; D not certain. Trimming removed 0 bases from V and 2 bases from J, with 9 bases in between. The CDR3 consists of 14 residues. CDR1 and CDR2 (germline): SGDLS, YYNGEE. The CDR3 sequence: CASSVGVLPYEQYF. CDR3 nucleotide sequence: TGTGCCAGCAGCGTAGGAGTTTTACCCTACGAGCAGTACTTC.

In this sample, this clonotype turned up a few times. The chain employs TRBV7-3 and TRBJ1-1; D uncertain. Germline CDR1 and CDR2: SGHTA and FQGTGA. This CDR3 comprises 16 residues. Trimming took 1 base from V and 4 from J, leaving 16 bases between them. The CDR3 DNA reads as TGTGCCAGCAGCTTAAGTCCAGCCCCACCGCTCACTGAAGCTTTCTTT. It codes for CASSLSPAPPLTEAFF.

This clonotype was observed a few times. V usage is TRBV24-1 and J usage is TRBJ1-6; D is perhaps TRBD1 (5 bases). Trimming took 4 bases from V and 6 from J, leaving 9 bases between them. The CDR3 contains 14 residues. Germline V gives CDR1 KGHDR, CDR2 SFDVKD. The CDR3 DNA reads TGTGCCACCAGTGAAGGAGGGACTAATTCACCCCTCCACTTT. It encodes CATSEGGTNSPLHF.

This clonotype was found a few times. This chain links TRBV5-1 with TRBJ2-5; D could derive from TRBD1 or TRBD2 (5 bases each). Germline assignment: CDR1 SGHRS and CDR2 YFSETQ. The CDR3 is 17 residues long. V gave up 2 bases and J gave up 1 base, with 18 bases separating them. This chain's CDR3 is CASSLEPVRGGQETQYF. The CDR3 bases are TGCGCCAGCAGCTTAGAGCCGGTGAGGGGTGGCCAAGAGACCCAGTACTTC.

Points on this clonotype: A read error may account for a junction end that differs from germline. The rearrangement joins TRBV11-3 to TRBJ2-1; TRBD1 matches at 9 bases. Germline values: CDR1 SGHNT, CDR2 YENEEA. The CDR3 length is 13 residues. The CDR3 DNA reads TGTGCCAGCAAAACAGGGGGCTACGATGAGCAGTTCTTC. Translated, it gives CASKTGGYDEQFF.

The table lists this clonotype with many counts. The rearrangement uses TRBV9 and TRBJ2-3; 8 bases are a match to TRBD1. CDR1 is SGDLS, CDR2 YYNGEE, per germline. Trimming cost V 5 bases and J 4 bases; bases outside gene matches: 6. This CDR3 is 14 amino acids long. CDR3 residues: CASSRQGRADTQYF. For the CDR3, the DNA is TGTGCCAGCAGTAGACAGGGGCGCGCAGATACGCAGTATTTT. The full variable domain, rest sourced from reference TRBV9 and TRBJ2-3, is DSGVTQTPKHLITATGQRVTLRCSPRSGDLSVYWYQQSLDQGLQFLIQYYNGEERAKGNILERFSAQQFPDLHSELNLSSLELGDSALYFCASSRQGRADTQYFGPGTRLTVL.

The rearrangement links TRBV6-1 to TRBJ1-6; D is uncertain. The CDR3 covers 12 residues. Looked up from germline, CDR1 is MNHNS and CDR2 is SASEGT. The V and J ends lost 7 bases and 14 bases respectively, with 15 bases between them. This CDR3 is CASNRVSGALHF. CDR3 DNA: TGTGCCAGCAATCGGGTTTCTGGGGCCCTCCACTTT.

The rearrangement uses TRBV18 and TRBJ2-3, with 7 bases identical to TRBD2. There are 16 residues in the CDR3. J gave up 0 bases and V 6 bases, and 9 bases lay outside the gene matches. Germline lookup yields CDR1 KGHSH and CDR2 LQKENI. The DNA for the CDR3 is TGTGCCAGCTCTTCAGTCCGGGACTATAGCACAGATACGCAGTATTTT. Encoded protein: CASSSVRDYSTDTQYF. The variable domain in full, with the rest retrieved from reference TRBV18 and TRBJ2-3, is NAGVMQNPRHLVRRRGQEARLRCSPMKGHSHVYWYRQLPEEGLKFMVYLQKENIIDESGMPKERFSAEFPKEGPSILRIQQVVRGDSAAYFCASSSVRDYSTDTQYFGPGTRLTVL.

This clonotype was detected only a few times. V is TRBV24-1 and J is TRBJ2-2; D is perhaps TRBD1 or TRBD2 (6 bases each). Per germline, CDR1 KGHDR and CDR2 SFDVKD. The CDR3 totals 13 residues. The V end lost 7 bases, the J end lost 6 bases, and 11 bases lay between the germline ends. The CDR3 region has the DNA TGTGCCACCAGGAGGGGGGCGGCCGGGGAGCTGTTTTTT. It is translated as CATRRGAAGELFF.

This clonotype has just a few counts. The CDR3 loop is CASTTRGGRGYTF. The CDR3 bases are TGTGCCAGCACCACGCGGGGGGGCAGAGGCTACACCTTC. The genes are TRBV7-2 and TRBJ1-2; D possibly corresponds to TRBD1 (6 bases). Germline lookup yields CDR1 SGHTA and CDR2 FQGNSA. V was shortened by 7 bases and J by 8 bases, with 17 bases between the two germline ends. CDR3 length: 13 residues.

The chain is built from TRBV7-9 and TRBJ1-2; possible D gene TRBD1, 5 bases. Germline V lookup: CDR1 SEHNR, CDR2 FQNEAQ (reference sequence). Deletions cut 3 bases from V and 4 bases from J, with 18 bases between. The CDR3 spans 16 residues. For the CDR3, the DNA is TGTGCCAGCAGCTTTAAACAGGTTGGGGAACCCTATGGCTACACCTTC. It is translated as CASSFKQVGEPYGYTF.

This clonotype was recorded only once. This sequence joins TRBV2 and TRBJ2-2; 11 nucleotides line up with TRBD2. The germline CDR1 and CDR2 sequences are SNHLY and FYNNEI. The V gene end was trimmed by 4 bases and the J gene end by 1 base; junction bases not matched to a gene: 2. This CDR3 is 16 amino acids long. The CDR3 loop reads CASSVLAGGNTGELFF. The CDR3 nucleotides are TGTGCCAGCAGTGTTCTAGCGGGGGGGAACACCGGGGAGCTGTTTTTT.

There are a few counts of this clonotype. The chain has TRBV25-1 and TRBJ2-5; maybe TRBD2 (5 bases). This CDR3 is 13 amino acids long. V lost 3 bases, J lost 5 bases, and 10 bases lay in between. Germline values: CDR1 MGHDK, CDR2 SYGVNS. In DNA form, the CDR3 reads TGTGCCAGCAGTGAGGGGAGCCTCGAGACCCAGTACTTC. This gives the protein CASSEGSLETQYF.

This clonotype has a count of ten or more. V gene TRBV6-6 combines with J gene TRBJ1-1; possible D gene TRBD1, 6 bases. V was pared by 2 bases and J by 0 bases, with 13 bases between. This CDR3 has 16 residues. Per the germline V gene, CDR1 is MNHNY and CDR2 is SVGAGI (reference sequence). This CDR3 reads CASSYTQGRLNTEAFF. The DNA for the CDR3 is TGTGCCAGCAGTTACACCCAGGGGAGGTTGAACACTGAAGCTTTCTTT.

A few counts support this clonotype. This CDR3 is CASSLTAGGLPPPQQFF. The CDR3, as DNA: TGTGCCAGCAGCTTAACGGCGGGGGGGCTGCCACCCCCACAGCAGTTCTTC. The rearrangement links TRBV7-3 to TRBJ2-1; 9 positions match TRBD2. The germline gives CDR1 SGHTA, CDR2 FQGTGA. The CDR3 has 17 residues. The V gene end was trimmed by 0 bases and the J gene end by 11 bases; junction bases not matched to a gene: 14.

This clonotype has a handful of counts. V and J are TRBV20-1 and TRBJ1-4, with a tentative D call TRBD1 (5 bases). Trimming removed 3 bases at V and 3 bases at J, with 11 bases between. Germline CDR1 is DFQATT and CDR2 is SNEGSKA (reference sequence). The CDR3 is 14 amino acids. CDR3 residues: CSASLDRANEKLFF. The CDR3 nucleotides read TGCAGTGCTAGCCTCGACAGAGCTAATGAAAAACTGTTTTTT.

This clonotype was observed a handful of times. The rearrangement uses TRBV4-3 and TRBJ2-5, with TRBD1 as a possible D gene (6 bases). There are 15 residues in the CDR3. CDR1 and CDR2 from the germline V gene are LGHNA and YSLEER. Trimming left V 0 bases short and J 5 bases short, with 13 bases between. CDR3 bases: TGCGCCAGCAGCCAAGATATTACAGGGTGGGAGACCCAGTACTTC. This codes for CASSQDITGWETQYF.

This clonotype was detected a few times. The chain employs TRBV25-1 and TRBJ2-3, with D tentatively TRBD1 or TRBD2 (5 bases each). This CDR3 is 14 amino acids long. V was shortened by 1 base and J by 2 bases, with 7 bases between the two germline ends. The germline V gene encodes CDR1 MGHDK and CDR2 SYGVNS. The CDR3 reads CASSEWDHTDTQYF. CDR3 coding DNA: TGTGCCAGCAGTGAATGGGACCACACAGATACGCAGTATTTT.

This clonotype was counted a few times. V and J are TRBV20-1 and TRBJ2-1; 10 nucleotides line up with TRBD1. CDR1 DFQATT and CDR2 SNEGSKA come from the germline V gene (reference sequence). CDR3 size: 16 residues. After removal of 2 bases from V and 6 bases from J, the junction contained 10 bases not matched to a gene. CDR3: CSARPFRDRGRNEQFF. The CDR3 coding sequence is TGCAGTGCTAGACCCTTCCGGGACAGGGGACGCAATGAGCAGTTCTTC.